This TCR beta chain was found in a study of radiation and T cells in renal cell carcinoma. Findings and caveats of the study: No pretreatment tumor biopsies were available for baseline clonotypes.

The V end was cut by 5 bases, the J end by 4 bases, with 8 bases between. The CDR3 loop spans 11 amino acids. Germline V gene lookup returns CDR1 GTSNPN and CDR2 SVGIG (reference sequence). Comment on this clone: Antigen: not known.

TCRdb's table, derived via immunoSEQ multiplex PCR, lists solely in-frame clones and lacks some. The sample has 20,000 or so clones, less than 65% seen once. This sample's treatment: 15 Gy SBRT to primary tumor, nephrectomy 4 weeks later. Sequenced here: tumor tissue, sampled from a patient whose treatment included radiotherapy and nephrectomy. The rearrangement uses TRBV30 and TRBJ2-5, with D tentatively TRBD2 (5 bases). The TCR originated in a man aged 50 or older with renal cell carcinoma. CDR3 sequence (DNA): TGTGCCTGGGGGAGCGGAGAGACCCAGTACTTC. Translated: CAWGSGETQYF. Full variable domain (outside the CDR3, taken from reference TRBV30 and TRBJ2-5): SQTIHQWPATLVQPVGSPLSLECTVEGTSNPNLYWYRQAAGRGLQLLFYSVGIGQISSEVPQNLSASRPQDRQFILSSKKLLLSDSGFYLCAWGSGETQYFGPGTRLLVL.